The 19 T cell receptor beta chains below were found in one sample sequenced in a study of T cells in Graves' hyperthyroidism and ophthalmopathy. Amplified regions were TCR beta CDR3 sequences from RNA transcripts. During a first-round RT-PCR of the TCR CDR3, the HTBI primer set was used. TCRdb recomputed calls from the multiplex PCR reads with MiXCR, one row per CDR3 protein. The data show nearly 750,000 distinct CDR3 sequences, about 35% seen once. The specimen was blood. The source is a woman aged 40 to 55 with Graves' hyperthyroidism.

The chain combines TRBV6-5 with TRBJ1-1; 7 positions match TRBD1. Germline trimming cut 7 bases from V and 4 bases from J; bases unmatched to any gene: 9. CDR1 and CDR2 (germline): MNHEY, SVGAGI. The CDR3 runs 14 residues. CDR3 loop: CASNRGGSATEAFF. As DNA, the CDR3 is TGTGCCAGCAACAGAGGGGGCAGTGCCACTGAAGCTTTCTTT.

On this clonotype itself: A much larger clone sits a single nucleotide away, making a read error possible. The rearrangement joins TRBV5-6 to TRBJ1-6; a possible D gene is TRBD1 (6 bases). The CDR3 consists of 17 residues. Germline lookup yields CDR1 SGHDT and CDR2 YYEEEE. V dropped 0 bases and J dropped 5 bases, with 15 bases sitting between them. The CDR3 region is CASSLDVQGLDNSPLHF. Written as DNA, the CDR3 is TGTGCCAGCAGCTTGGACGTACAGGGTCTCGATAATTCACCCCTCCACTTT.

The chain carries TRBV19 and TRBJ1-2; TRBD1 matches at 10 bases. The CDR3 covers 15 residues. CDR1 is LNHDA and CDR2 is SQIVND in the germline V gene (reference sequence). With 6 bases clipped from V and 4 bases from J, the junction kept 8 bases outside the gene matches. The DNA of the CDR3 is TGTGCCAGTAGCGATCCGGGACAGGGGATCTATGGCTACACCTTC. Protein sequence: CASSDPGQGIYGYTF.

The rearrangement links TRBV6-1 to TRBJ2-7; 11 bases fit TRBD1. Germline trimming cut 11 bases from V and 4 bases from J; bases unmatched to any gene: 7. The CDR3 spans 13 residues. The germline V gene encodes CDR1 MNHNS and CDR2 SASEGT. CDR3 nucleotides: TGTGCCGCCCACCGGGACAGGGGGTACGAGCAGTACTTC. Its protein is CAAHRDRGYEQYF.

The table lists this clonotype with a few counts. The gene calls are TRBV7-9 and TRBJ1-1; TRBD1 might be the D (5 bases). V was pared by 3 bases and J by 4 bases, with 15 bases between. Germline loops: CDR1 SEHNR, CDR2 FQNEAQ (reference sequence). The CDR3 covers 15 residues. CDR3 nucleotide sequence: TGTGCCAGCAGCTTGGGACCGAGTGAATCCACTGAAGCTTTCTTT. Translated: CASSLGPSESTEAFF.

In its sample, this clonotype was seen many times. The chain combines TRBV19 with TRBJ1-1; TRBD1 matches at 9 bases. Per germline, CDR1 LNHDA and CDR2 SQIVND (reference sequence). This CDR3 spans 16 amino acids. V shed 3 bases and J 1 base; nucleotides not matched to a gene: 6. DNA for the CDR3: TGTGCCAGTAGTATCCCTAGGACAGGGGCGAACACTGAAGCTTTCTTT. Translated, it gives CASSIPRTGANTEAFF.

This clonotype was seen at least ten times. The V and J genes are TRBV20-1 and TRBJ1-2, with D possibly TRBD1 on 6 matching bases. V was shortened by 6 bases and J by 8 bases, with 13 bases between the two germline ends. Germline V lookup: CDR1 DFQATT, CDR2 SNEGSKA (reference sequence). The CDR3 covers 11 residues. CDR3 protein: CSAPGVGGYTF. CDR3 DNA sequence: TGCAGTGCACCAGGGGTGGGGGGCTACACCTTC.

This clonotype has only a few counts. This clone may be a read error of a much larger clone one base away. The chain uses TRBV20-1 and TRBJ2-7, with D possibly being TRBD1 (6 bases). The V gene lost 3 bases and the J gene lost 6 bases, with 18 bases spanning the gap. This CDR3 has 14 residues. Germline loops: CDR1 DFQATT, CDR2 SNEGSKA (reference sequence). The CDR3 loop reads CSASAFDRNCEQYF. CDR3 nucleotide sequence: TGCAGTGCTAGCGCGTTCGACAGGAACTGCGAGCAGTACTTC.

There are many counts of this clonotype. This chain's CDR3 is CASSSYGQGSSYEQYF. CDR3 sequence (DNA): TGTGCCAGCAGCTCCTACGGACAGGGAAGCTCCTACGAGCAGTACTTC. The chain has TRBV7-8 and TRBJ2-7, with 8 nucleotides matching TRBD1. The CDR3 runs to 16 residues. V gave up 4 bases and J gave up 0 bases; unmatched junction bases: 8. Germline V gives CDR1 SGHVS, CDR2 FQNEAQ.

With respect to this clonotype: Just one base apart from a much larger clone, this may be a read error. This chain connects TRBV2 to TRBJ2-7, with TRBD1 as a possible D gene (6 bases). Deletions cut 7 bases from V and 6 bases from J, with 13 bases between. The CDR3 is 12 amino acids. The V gene's germline CDR1 is SNHLY and CDR2 FYNNEI. CDR3 in amino acids: CASTPRGIEQYF. For the CDR3, the DNA is TGTGCCAGCACCCCCAGGGGTATCGAGCAGTACTTC.

Details on this clonotype: Germline is not matched at one junction end, which may reflect a read error. The CDR3 sequence: CASSPGGGEYGYTF. The CDR3 region has the DNA TGCGCCAGCAGCCCGGGCGGCGGGGAATATGGCTACACCTTC. This rearrangement joins TRBV5-6 to TRBJ1-2; D unclear. CDR3 length: 14 amino acids. Germline V CDR1 and CDR2: SGHDT, YYEEEE.

A word on this clonotype: A read error may produce the germline difference seen at one junction end. This sequence joins TRBV6-5 and TRBJ2-5; 9 positions agree with TRBD1. Germline assignment: CDR1 MNHEY and CDR2 SVGAGI. This CDR3 is 14 amino acids long. The CDR3 DNA sequence: TGTGCCAGCGGTTACGGGACAGGGCAAGAGACCCAGTACTTC. It translates to CASGYGTGQETQYF.

The V gene is TRBV20-1, the J gene TRBJ1-5; 7 bases match TRBD1. CDR1 DFQATT and CDR2 SNEGSKA come from the germline V gene (reference sequence). Trimming removed 0 bases from V and 4 bases from J; junction bases left unmatched: 3. The CDR3 has 14 residues. This chain's CDR3 is CSARDETGNQPQHF. CDR3 DNA: TGCAGTGCTAGAGATGAGACAGGGAATCAGCCCCAGCATTTT.

In its sample, this clonotype was seen many times. V gene TRBV29-1 combines with J gene TRBJ1-1, with D unresolved. The CDR3 sequence is 12 residues long. V shed 3 bases and J shed 2 bases, with 7 bases lying between them. In germline, CDR1 is SQVTM, CDR2 ANQGSEA. The CDR3 DNA sequence: TGCAGCGTTGATGAGGTAAACACTGAAGCTTTCTTT. Translating it yields CSVDEVNTEAFF.

With regard to this clonotype: A much larger clone lies a single base off, so this may be a read error. This rearrangement joins TRBV9 to TRBJ1-6; maybe TRBD1 (5 bases). This CDR3 is 14 amino acids long. Germline V gene lookup returns CDR1 SGDLS and CDR2 YYNGEE. Deletions cut 4 bases from V and 11 bases from J, with 16 bases between. In DNA, the CDR3 is TGTGCCAGCAGCCCTCGGGGCTCGGGGACACCCCTCCACTTT. Translated, it gives CASSPRGSGTPLHF. Full variable domain (outside the CDR3, taken from reference TRBV9 and TRBJ1-6): DSGVTQTPKHLITATGQRVTLRCSPRSGDLSVYWYQQSLDQGLQFLIQYYNGEERAKGNILERFSAQQFPDLHSELNLSSLELGDSALYFCASSPRGSGTPLHFGNGTRLTVT.

The table lists this clonotype with a few counts. This chain connects TRBV12-5 to TRBJ1-1; D is perhaps TRBD1 (6 bases). Germline CDR1 and CDR2: LGHNT and FRNRAP. This CDR3 region has 15 residues. Between the trimmed V and J ends, which lost 3 bases and 5 bases, there was a span of 16 bases. CDR3 DNA sequence: TGTGCTAGTGGTTTTAAGTTGGGGGCCGTGACTGAAGCTTTCTTT. Translated, it gives CASGFKLGAVTEAFF.

This clonotype was seen repeatedly, ten times or more. The J gene is TRBJ2-7, the V gene TRBV29-1; 7 bases agree with TRBD1. The ends lost 5 bases at V and 0 bases at J; junction bases unmatched: 7. This CDR3 comprises 14 residues. Per the germline V gene, CDR1 is SQVTM and CDR2 is ANQGSEA. Here the CDR3 reads CSVLDRRSSYEQYF. DNA for the CDR3: TGCAGCGTTTTGGACAGGAGAAGCTCCTACGAGCAGTACTTC.

This clonotype has ten or more counts. This chain joins TRBV7-2 and TRBJ2-5; 8 bases fit TRBD2. Germline assignment: CDR1 SGHTA and CDR2 FQGNSA. The CDR3 has 15 residues. The junction had 9 bases not matched to a gene; V was cut back by 5 bases and J by 4 bases. CDR3 bases: TGTGCCAGCAGCGGGGGACTGGCGGGGGGAGAGACCCAGTACTTC. Translated: CASSGGLAGGETQYF.

This clonotype was seen repeatedly, ten times or more. This chain links TRBV24-1 with TRBJ1-2; tentative D call: TRBD1 (5 bases). Trimming pared 1 base from V and 8 bases from J, leaving 10 bases between. The CDR3 totals 13 residues. The germline V gene has CDR1 KGHDR and CDR2 SFDVKD. CDR3: CATSDFEGHGYTF. CDR3 nucleotides: TGTGCCACCAGTGATTTTGAGGGGCACGGCTACACCTTC.